These 28 T cell receptor beta chains originate from one sample sequenced in a study of control samples from healthy donors and cancer patients. Some clones are missing from TCRdb's copy, which holds only in-frame ones; the method was immunoSEQ multiplex PCR. Of approximately 100,000 clones listed, over 75% are singletons. The sequencing sample was made of blood. These receptors were collected from a human donor in good health. The donor label of this sample is uncertain.

Comment on this clone: The same CDR3 also results from other DNA sequences found in this sample. The chain has TRBV6-1 and TRBJ2-3, with 9 bases aligning to TRBD2. Germline lookup yields CDR1 MNHNS and CDR2 SASEGT. The CDR3 spans 15 residues. V lost 1 base and J lost 1; bases outside the gene matches: 0. CDR3 bases: TGTGCCAGCAGTGAAGAGCGGGGGGGCACAGATACGCAGTATTTT. This encodes CASSEERGGTDTQYF.

V and J are TRBV19 and TRBJ2-5, with D uncertain. CDR1 is LNHDA, CDR2 SQIVND, per germline (reference sequence). Trimming removed 4 bases at V and 1 base at J, with 7 bases between. The CDR3 sequence is 13 residues long. CDR3: CASSRRSQETQYF. In DNA, the CDR3 is TGTGCCAGTAGTAGAAGGTCCCAAGAGACCCAGTACTTC.

The rearrangement links TRBV7-9 to TRBJ2-1; TRBD2 aligns across 13 bases. Trimming took 2 bases from V and 6 from J; bases not matched to a gene: 7. CDR1 and CDR2 from the germline V gene are SEHNR and FQNEAQ (reference sequence). The CDR3 runs 17 residues. CDR3 amino acids: CASSLFTSGGATNEQFF. Here the CDR3 DNA reads TGTGCCAGCAGCTTATTTACTAGCGGGGGGGCCACCAATGAGCAGTTCTTC. Looking up the rest from reference TRBV7-9 and TRBJ2-1 gives the full variable domain: DTGVSQNPRHKITKRGQNVTFRCDPISEHNRLYWYRQTLGQGPEFLTYFQNEAQLEKSRLLSDRFSAERPKGSFSTLEIQRTEQGDSAMYLCASSLFTSGGATNEQFFGPGTRLTVL.

The chain joins TRBV28 to TRBJ2-7; D remains unclear. Germline V gives CDR1 MDHEN, CDR2 SYDVKM. Trimming took 5 bases from V and 2 from J, leaving 10 bases between them. The length of the CDR3 is 13 residues. The CDR3 reads CASSLNGAYEQYF. The DNA of the CDR3 is TGTGCCAGCAGTCTAAACGGCGCCTACGAGCAGTACTTC.

The gene calls are TRBV10-3 and TRBJ2-1; TRBD1 matches at 8 bases. The V gene's germline CDR1 is ENHRY and CDR2 SYGVKD. This CDR3 contains 15 residues. The V segment lost 5 bases and the J segment 6 bases; nucleotides outside the gene matches: 9. The CDR3 spells CAISPGQGIFNEQFF. CDR3 DNA: TGTGCCATCAGTCCAGGACAGGGAATTTTCAATGAGCAGTTCTTC.

The rearrangement links TRBV5-6 to TRBJ2-3, with 11 positions matching TRBD1. CDR3 length: 15 residues. Germline CDR1 is SGHDT and CDR2 is YYEEEE. After removal of 5 bases from V and 5 bases from J, the junction contained 7 bases not matched to a gene. CDR3 in amino acids: CASRDGQGARDTQYF. The CDR3 DNA sequence: TGTGCCAGCAGAGATGGACAGGGGGCAAGAGATACGCAGTATTTT.

This clone was counted once. V gene TRBV12-5 combines with J gene TRBJ2-7; D uncertain. This CDR3 comprises 15 residues. V lost 5 bases and J 0 bases, leaving 14 bases between the germline ends. Germline V gene data show CDR1 as LGHNT and CDR2 as FRNRAP. The CDR3, as DNA: TGTGCTAGTGGTCCGGACCCGGCCTTCTCCTACGAGCAGTACTTC. This gives the protein CASGPDPAFSYEQYF. Using reference TRBV12-5 and TRBJ2-7 for the parts outside the CDR3, the full variable domain is DARVTQTPRHKVTEMGQEVTMRCQPILGHNTVFWYRQTMMQGLELLAYFRNRAPLDDSGMPKDRFSAEMPDATLATLKIQPSEPRDSAVYFCASGPDPAFSYEQYFGPGTRLTVT.

This clone appeared once. The J gene is TRBJ1-1, the V gene TRBV7-9, with D uncertain. Trimming left V 8 bases short and J 0 bases short, with 16 bases between. Per the germline V gene, CDR1 is SEHNR and CDR2 is FQNEAQ (reference sequence). This CDR3 spans 15 amino acids. The CDR3: CASGSRRSMNTEAFF. For the CDR3, the DNA is TGTGCCAGCGGCAGCCGTAGGAGTATGAACACTGAAGCTTTCTTT.

This chain uses TRBV7-9 with TRBJ2-2; D might be TRBD2 (6 bases). Per germline, CDR1 SEHNR and CDR2 FQNEAQ (reference sequence). The CDR3 extends over 17 amino acids. The V and J ends lost 2 bases and 6 bases respectively, with 19 bases between them. In nucleotides, the CDR3 is TGTGCCAGCAGCTTATCGGGGGAAGGAATTAGAGCCGGGGAGCTGTTTTTT. As protein: CASSLSGEGIRAGELFF.

The chain has TRBV25-1 and TRBJ2-1; D not certain. The germline V gene encodes CDR1 MGHDK and CDR2 SYGVNS. V lost 0 bases, J lost 7 bases, and 10 bases lay in between. This CDR3 has 14 residues. As DNA, the CDR3 is TGTGCCAGCAGTGAATATTTTGACGTTAATGAGCAGTTCTTC. Residues: CASSEYFDVNEQFF.

In this sample, this clone turned up once. The gene calls are TRBV30 and TRBJ1-4, with D possibly being TRBD1 (6 bases). This CDR3 spans 13 amino acids. V was trimmed by 1 base and J by 7 bases, leaving 10 bases between them. Per germline, CDR1 GTSNPN and CDR2 SVGIG (reference sequence). DNA for the CDR3: TGTGCCTGGAGTGCGTCAGGGGCTGAAAAACTGTTTTTT. Protein product: CAWSASGAEKLFF.

This sequence joins TRBV7-7 and TRBJ1-2; maybe TRBD1 (5 bases). V lost 1 base and J lost 0, with 12 bases in between. This CDR3 spans 16 amino acids. The germline CDR1 and CDR2 sequences are SSHAT and FNYEAQ (reference sequence). This CDR3 is CASSLGQLLANYGYTF. The CDR3 nucleotides are TGTGCCAGCAGCTTAGGACAGCTCCTAGCTAACTATGGCTACACCTTC. Full variable domain (outside the CDR3, taken from reference TRBV7-7 and TRBJ1-2): GAGVSQSPRYKVTKRGQDVTLRCDPISSHATLYWYQQALGQGPEFLTYFNYEAQPDKSGLPSDRFSAERPEGSISTLTIQRTEQRDSAMYRCASSLGQLLANYGYTFGSGTRLTVV.

The rearrangement uses TRBV10-3 and TRBJ2-2; TRBD2 matches 10 bases. The germline V gene has CDR1 ENHRY and CDR2 SYGVKD. V shed 10 bases and J 4 bases; nucleotides not matched to a gene: 6. This CDR3 spans 14 amino acids. DNA for the CDR3: TGTGCCACGTCTAGCGGGGGACTCACCGGGGAGCTGTTTTTT. It yields the protein CATSSGGLTGELFF.

V is TRBV7-9 and J is TRBJ1-1; D gene ambiguous. Trimming took 3 bases from V and 0 from J, leaving 8 bases between them. The CDR3 has 14 residues. Germline V gives CDR1 SEHNR, CDR2 FQNEAQ (reference sequence). The CDR3 reads CASSFGRMNTEAFF. The CDR3 DNA reads TGTGCCAGCAGCTTTGGACGGATGAACACTGAAGCTTTCTTT.

This sequence joins TRBV18 and TRBJ1-1; TRBD1 is a possible D gene (5 bases). Per the germline V gene, CDR1 is KGHSH and CDR2 is LQKENI. The V end was cut by 3 bases, the J end by 10 bases, with 12 bases between. This CDR3 is built from 12 residues. The CDR3 sequence: CASSPQGSGAFF. In nucleotides, the CDR3 is TGTGCCAGCTCACCCCAGGGAAGTGGAGCTTTCTTT.

The rearrangement joins TRBV11-2 to TRBJ1-3, with D unresolved. CDR1 and CDR2 from the germline V gene are SGHAT and FQNNGV. The CDR3 totals 13 residues. V was cut by 5 bases and J by 6 bases, with 11 bases left in between. CDR3 DNA: TGTGCCAGCAGCATAAAACCCAAAAACACCATATATTTT. It yields the protein CASSIKPKNTIYF.

The V and J genes are TRBV6-5 and TRBJ2-2; 11 nucleotides line up with TRBD2. Germline-derived CDR1 and CDR2 are MNHEY and SVGAGI. The CDR3 extends over 14 amino acids. V shed 11 bases and J 5 bases; nucleotides not matched to a gene: 7. The CDR3 reads CASFSGGGTGELFF. CDR3 sequence (DNA): TGTGCCTCTTTTAGCGGGGGGGGGACCGGGGAGCTGTTTTTT.

J is TRBJ1-1 and V is TRBV12-3 or TRBV12-4; D remains ambiguous. This CDR3 has 12 residues. Trimming cost V 4 bases and J 1 base, with 4 bases left between them. The CDR3 sequence is CASSSKNTEAFF. Written as DNA, the CDR3 is TGTGCCAGCAGTTCCAAGAACACTGAAGCTTTCTTT.

This chain joins TRBV7-8 and TRBJ1-1; D call uncertain. Per germline, CDR1 SGHVS and CDR2 FQNEAQ. V lost 3 bases, J lost 2 bases, and 16 bases lay in between. The CDR3 contains 16 residues. This CDR3 is CASSFKSFRDNTEAFF. The CDR3 nucleotides are TGTGCCAGCAGCTTCAAATCCTTTCGGGATAACACTGAAGCTTTCTTT.

The chain uses TRBV19 and TRBJ1-1, with 7 bases lining up with TRBD1. CDR3 length: 15 residues. Germline-derived CDR1 and CDR2 are LNHDA and SQIVND (reference sequence). J was trimmed by 1 base and V by 7 bases; bases with no gene match: 9. The CDR3 region has the DNA TGTGCCAGTAAAGAGCGGGACAGAGCGAACACTGAAGCTTTCTTT. Translated, it gives CASKERDRANTEAFF.

V is TRBV7-2 and J is TRBJ2-3; TRBD1 matches at 9 bases. The germline V gene has CDR1 SGHTA and CDR2 FQGNSA. V gave up 5 bases and J gave up 1 base; unmatched junction bases: 4. The CDR3 is made up of 15 amino acids. The CDR3 coding sequence is TGTGCCAGCAGCCTACAGGGGGCCGGCACAGATACGCAGTATTTT. Its translation: CASSLQGAGTDTQYF.

The rearrangement uses TRBV28 and TRBJ1-5, with 8 positions matching TRBD1. V lost 5 bases and J lost 6; bases outside the gene matches: 9. The V gene's germline CDR1 is MDHEN and CDR2 SYDVKM. The CDR3 spans 15 residues. The CDR3 loop reads CASSPTTGVGQPQHF. For the CDR3, the DNA is TGTGCCAGCAGTCCAACGACAGGGGTAGGTCAGCCCCAGCATTTT. Variable domain in full (rest from reference TRBV28 and TRBJ1-5): DVKVTQSSRYLVKRTGEKVFLECVQDMDHENMFWYRQDPGLGLRLIYFSYDVKMKEKGDIPEGYSVSREKKERFSLILESASTNQTSMYLCASSPTTGVGQPQHFGDGTRLSIL.

The chain is built from TRBV30 and TRBJ1-1; no definite D call. This CDR3 contains 14 residues. CDR1 GTSNPN and CDR2 SVGIG come from the germline V gene (reference sequence). The V end was cut by 4 bases, the J end by 4 bases, with 16 bases between. This CDR3 reads CAWTEGRLSTEAFF. The CDR3 DNA is TGTGCCTGGACGGAGGGTAGATTGTCCACTGAAGCTTTCTTT. Drawing the rest from reference TRBV30 and TRBJ1-1, the complete variable domain is SQTIHQWPATLVQPVGSPLSLECTVEGTSNPNLYWYRQAAGRGLQLLFYSVGIGQISSEVPQNLSASRPQDRQFILSSKKLLLSDSGFYLCAWTEGRLSTEAFFGQGTRLTVV.

This clone has a single count. V is TRBV9 and J is TRBJ1-3, with TRBD1 matching over 11 bases. The CDR3 sequence is 16 residues long. Trimming took 3 bases from V and 4 from J; bases not matched to a gene: 6. Germline V CDR1 and CDR2: SGDLS, YYNGEE. CDR3 amino acids: CASSADRGQTGNTIYF. CDR3 nucleotides: TGTGCCAGCAGCGCGGACAGGGGGCAAACAGGAAACACCATATATTTT.

This chain uses TRBV5-4 with TRBJ2-2; TRBD1 aligns across 7 bases. The V gene's germline CDR1 is SGHNT and CDR2 YYREEE (reference sequence). After removal of 0 bases from V and 0 bases from J, the junction contained 8 bases not matched to a gene. This CDR3 region has 18 residues. The CDR3 is CASSLAPDRFPNTGELFF. CDR3 bases: TGTGCCAGCAGCTTGGCCCCGGACAGGTTCCCGAACACCGGGGAGCTGTTTTTT.

This clone was recorded only once. V and J are TRBV27 and TRBJ1-2, with TRBD1 matching 8 bases. The CDR3 length is 15 residues. The germline V gene encodes CDR1 MNHEY and CDR2 SMNVEV (reference sequence). The V gene end was trimmed by 4 bases and the J gene end by 4 bases; junction bases not matched to a gene: 8. The CDR3, as DNA: TGTGCCAGCAGTTCCCGGACAGGGCCTCGCTATGGCTACACCTTC. This encodes CASSSRTGPRYGYTF.

The CDR3 reads CASTPPSTDEKSVTDTQYF. Here the CDR3 DNA reads TGTGCCAGCACCCCCCCGTCAACAGACGAAAAAAGCGTCACAGATACGCAGTATTTT. The rearrangement uses TRBV27 and TRBJ2-3; D uncertain. The germline gives CDR1 MNHEY, CDR2 SMNVEV (reference sequence). The CDR3 spans 19 residues. V dropped 7 bases and J dropped 2 bases, with 28 bases sitting between them.

The V call is TRBV6-5, the J call TRBJ1-5, with D unclear. The CDR3 is 13 amino acids. Trimming stripped 6 bases from V and 4 bases from J, with 10 bases between. CDR1 and CDR2 (germline): MNHEY, SVGAGI. CDR3 in amino acids: CASRDFLNQPQHF. CDR3 DNA sequence: TGTGCCAGCAGGGACTTTCTAAATCAGCCCCAGCATTTT.